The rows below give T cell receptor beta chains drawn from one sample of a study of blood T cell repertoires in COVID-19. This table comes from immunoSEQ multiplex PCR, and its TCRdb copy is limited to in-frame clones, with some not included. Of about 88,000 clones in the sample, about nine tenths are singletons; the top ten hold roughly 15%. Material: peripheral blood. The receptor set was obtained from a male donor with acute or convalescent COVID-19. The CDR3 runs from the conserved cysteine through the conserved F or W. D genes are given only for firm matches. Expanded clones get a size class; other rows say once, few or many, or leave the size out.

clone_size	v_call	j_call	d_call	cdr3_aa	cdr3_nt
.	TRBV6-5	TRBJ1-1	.	CASSSGQNTEAFF	TGTGCCAGCAGTTCAGGACAGAACACTGAAGCTTTCTTT
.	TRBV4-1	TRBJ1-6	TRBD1	CASSGDRVNSPLHF	TGCGCCAGCAGCGGGGACAGGGTAAATTCACCCCTCCACTTT
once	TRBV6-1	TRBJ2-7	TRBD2	CASSGPGLAAHYEQYF	TGTGCCAGCAGTGGGCCGGGACTAGCGGCTCACTACGAGCAGTACTTC
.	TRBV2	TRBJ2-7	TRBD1	CASRYGTVDEQYF	TGTGCCAGCAGGTACGGGACAGTCGACGAGCAGTACTTC
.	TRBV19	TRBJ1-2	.	CASSIQGSSGGYTF	TGTGCCAGTAGTATCCAGGGGTCGTCGGGCGGCTACACCTTC
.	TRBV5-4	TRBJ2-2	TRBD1	CASSAAQGMNTGELFF	TGTGCCAGCAGCGCCGCACAGGGGATGAACACCGGGGAGCTGTTTTTT
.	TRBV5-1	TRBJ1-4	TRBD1	CASSLVAGGPTTNEKLFF	TGCGCCAGCAGCTTGGTGGCAGGGGGCCCCACAACTAATGAAAAACTGTTTTTT
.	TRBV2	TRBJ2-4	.	CASSERWGGAGKNIQYF	TGTGCCAGCAGTGAAAGGTGGGGGGGCGCTGGCAAAAACATTCAGTACTTC
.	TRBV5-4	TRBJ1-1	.	CASSLTGVGTEAFF	TGTGCCAGCAGCTTGACCGGGGTTGGCACTGAAGCTTTCTTT
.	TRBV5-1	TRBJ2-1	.	CASSLLGAGSYNEQFF	TGCGCCAGCAGCTTGTTGGGGGCCGGCTCCTACAATGAGCAGTTCTTC